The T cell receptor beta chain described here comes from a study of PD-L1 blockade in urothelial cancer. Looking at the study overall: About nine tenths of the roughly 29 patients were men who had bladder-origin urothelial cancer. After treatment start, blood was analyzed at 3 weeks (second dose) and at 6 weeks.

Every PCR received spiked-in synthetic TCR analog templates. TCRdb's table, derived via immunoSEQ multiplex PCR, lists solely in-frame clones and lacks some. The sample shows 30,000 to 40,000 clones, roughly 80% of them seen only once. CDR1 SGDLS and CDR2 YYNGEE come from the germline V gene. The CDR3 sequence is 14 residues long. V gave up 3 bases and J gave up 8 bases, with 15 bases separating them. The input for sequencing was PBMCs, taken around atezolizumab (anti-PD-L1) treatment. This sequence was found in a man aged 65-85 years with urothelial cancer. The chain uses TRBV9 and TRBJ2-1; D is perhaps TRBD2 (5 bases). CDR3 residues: CASSALRAVDEQFF. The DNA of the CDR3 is TGTGCCAGCAGCGCCCTGAGAGCGGTTGATGAGCAGTTCTTC.